The entry below gives a single T cell receptor beta chain sequence along with its context. Antigen unknown. This CDR3 is built from 14 residues. CDR1 is SQVTM and CDR2 is ANQGSEA in the germline V gene. The V gene lost 4 bases and the J gene lost 1 base, with 12 bases spanning the gap. Using immunoSEQ multiplex PCR, the repertoire was profiled, and TCRdb retains in-frame clones only, with some absent. Among roughly 2,300,000 clones, around 92% were seen once, and the ten largest hold approximately 0.4%. The sample is drawn from a study of shared clonotypes between healthy human individuals. Study in general: Per donor, CD8 memory used one plate, CD8 naive used two, CD4 memory used three and CD4 naive used three. General study results and limits: In contrast to clonotypes shared by all four donors, non-shared clonotypes had lower generation probabilities. Few donors limited the genetic and exposure-history diversity represented.

The source is a man between 18 and 35 years old in good health. Some clones in this sample may be carry-over from other donors' samples. The J gene is TRBJ2-3, the V gene TRBV29-1; D may be TRBD1 (5 bases). Sequencing used naive CD4+ T cells from PBMCs. The subset denotes: CD45RA+ positively selected. CDR3 nucleotides: TGCAGCGTTGCATGGGGCTTGGGCACAGATACGCAGTATTTT. Protein: CSVAWGLGTDTQYF.